Below, one T cell receptor beta chain is given with its context. Its target antigen remains unknown. No clone much larger than this one lies a single base away; base qualities are absent. Counted from cysteine to phenylalanine, this CDR3 has 14 amino acids. Of the read, only the CDR3 DNA is kept; its 42 bases are in frame from base 1. Per the germline V gene, KGHDR is the CDR1 and SFDVKD is the CDR2. Trimming costs V 3 bases and J 4 bases, and their ends lie 11 bases apart. The method was 5' RACE. These reads were obtained on an Illumina HiSeq 2500. The second PCR ran for roughly 7 to 11 cycles and used a J-beta primer mix along with a sample-barcoded 5' primer. Each TCR beta cDNA molecule received a unique molecular identifier from a template-switch 5' adaptor carrying 12 random nucleotides. At least 2.5 million CDR3-containing paired-end reads were obtained from each sample. First-strand cDNA was synthesized from all RNA with the Mint cDNA synthesis kit, primed by a TRBC-specific oligonucleotide. All cDNA was treated with uracil-DNA glycosylase and then went through a first 18-cycle PCR with the universal primers M1SS and BC2_uni_R. The published analysis was carried out like this. Normalization of each sample was performed by random selection of 1 million high-quality reads, each carrying a distinct molecular identifier. Instead of being binned into consensus sequences, reads that shared molecular identifiers were thrown out. MiTCR, set to a Q25 quality threshold and the strictest error-elimination algorithm, was used for CDR3 identification, clonotype clustering and error correction. A nonparametric unseen species model with Euler transformation was used to estimate lower-bound total TCR beta diversity. TCRdb reran the public reads through fastp at Q25 and MiXCR, keeping productive beta chains. Rows with one shared CDR3 protein collapse into an entry with the most common genes and DNA. The V and J calls and clone size are TCRdb's, not the authors'. This sample holds 650,000 to 1,000,000 distinct CDR3 sequences; approximately 35% were observed only once. The ten largest clonotypes hold 10% to 15% of the sample.

The sample is drawn from a study of blood T cells in healthy people across ages (dated by TCRdb to the mid-2010s). Regarding the study in general: In model experiments, roughly one uniquely barcoded TCR beta cDNA molecule per two T cells was captured by template switching. Using deep sequencing normalized with unique cDNA molecular identifiers, the study measured how TCR beta repertoire diversity changes with age. To avoid experimental bias, donors of different ages were spread randomly across the sequencing lanes. The study analyzed two additional independent replicas of 1 million unique cDNA reads from the same blood draw for two donors, one aged 18 to 29 and one aged 80 or older. Donors were grouped into four age groups: young (average 16 years), middle-aged (around 39), aged (approximately 67) and long-lived (approximately 82). What the authors observed across the whole study: Compared with the aged group, the long-lived group had more naive CD4+ T cells, fewer expanded clones and increased TCR diversity, a pattern suggesting age selection. The CMV infection status of donors was not known, potentially confounding age-related changes in expanded clonotypes. There was a strong correlation between observed TCR beta diversity and the percentage of naive T cells measured by flow cytometry. Observed TCR beta diversity per million T cells fell roughly linearly with age, and a significant reduction was already apparent by age around 36. Since profiling was done on bulk unsorted PBMCs, naive and antigen-experienced compartments could not be conclusively compared. Estimates of total diversity based on one million sequenced T cells were regarded as lower bounds and as underestimates.

The roughly 39 donors, aged 6 to 90 years, were systemically healthy Caucasian individuals from Russia. Each donor gave 9.5 to 10 milliliters of peripheral blood, drawn into EDTA-treated Vacutainer tubes. PBMCs were isolated by Ficoll-Paque density-gradient centrifugation, with at least 6 million obtained per sample. Trizol reagent was used to extract total RNA from the PBMCs, yielding at least 6 micrograms per sample. For every donor, flow cytometry on a PBMC aliquot measured the percentage of naive CD45RAhigh/CD27high T cells. This chain joins TRBV24-1 to TRBJ1-2; no D gene is confidently identified. The material sequenced was blood. This receptor was taken from a man in his late teens or twenties in good health. The CDR3 region has the sequence CATSDTGRFYGYTF. The base sequence is TGTGCCACCAGTGATACTGGGCGTTTCTATGGCTACACCTTC.